This T cell receptor (beta chain) was retrieved from a study of siplizumab effects on memory and regulatory T cells. Study observations and caveats: Unstimulated subset assignment was obtained for only a minor fraction of alloreactive clones. Apparently more diverse than memory cells, naive T cells also seemed major alloresponse contributors. Fewer alloreactive sequences mapped to unstimulated CD4+ memory cells under siplizumab. Proliferating clones, CD4+ or CD8+, lacked an assignable naive or memory phenotype in roughly 80-96% of cases.

The CDR3 runs to 16 residues. V was pared by 0 bases and J by 3 bases, with 15 bases between. Germline CDR1 reads LNHNV; CDR2 reads YYDKDF (reference sequence). As for this clone: Its antigen is still unknown.

This table comes from immunoSEQ multiplex PCR, and its TCRdb copy is limited to in-frame clones, with some not included. This table holds about 85,000 clones, about 95% found once. The chain combines TRBV15 with TRBJ2-7; the D gene is possibly TRBD1 (5 bases). The source is a human donor in good health. What was sequenced was CD8+ T cells sorted from blood. The CDR3 DNA reads TGTGCCACCAGCAGAGATCTTACAGGCTTCTTCTACGAGCAGTACTTC. Protein product: CATSRDLTGFFYEQYF.